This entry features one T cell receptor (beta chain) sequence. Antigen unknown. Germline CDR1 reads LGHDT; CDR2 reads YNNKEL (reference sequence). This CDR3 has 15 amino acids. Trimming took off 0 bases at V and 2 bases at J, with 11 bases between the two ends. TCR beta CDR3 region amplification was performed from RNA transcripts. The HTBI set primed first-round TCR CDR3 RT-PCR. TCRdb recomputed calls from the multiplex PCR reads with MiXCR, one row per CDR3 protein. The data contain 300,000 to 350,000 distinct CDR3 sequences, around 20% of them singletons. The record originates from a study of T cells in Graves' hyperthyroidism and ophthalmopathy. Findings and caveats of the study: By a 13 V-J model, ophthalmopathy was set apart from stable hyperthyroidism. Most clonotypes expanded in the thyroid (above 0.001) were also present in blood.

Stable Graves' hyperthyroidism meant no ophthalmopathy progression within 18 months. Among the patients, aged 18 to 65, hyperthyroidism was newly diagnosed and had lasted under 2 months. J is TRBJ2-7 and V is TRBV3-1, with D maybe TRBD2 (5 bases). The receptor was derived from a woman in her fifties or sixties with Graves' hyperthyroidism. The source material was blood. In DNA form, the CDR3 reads TGTGCCAGCAGCCAAGATCAGCGGCGACCCTACGAGCAGTACTTC. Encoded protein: CASSQDQRRPYEQYF.